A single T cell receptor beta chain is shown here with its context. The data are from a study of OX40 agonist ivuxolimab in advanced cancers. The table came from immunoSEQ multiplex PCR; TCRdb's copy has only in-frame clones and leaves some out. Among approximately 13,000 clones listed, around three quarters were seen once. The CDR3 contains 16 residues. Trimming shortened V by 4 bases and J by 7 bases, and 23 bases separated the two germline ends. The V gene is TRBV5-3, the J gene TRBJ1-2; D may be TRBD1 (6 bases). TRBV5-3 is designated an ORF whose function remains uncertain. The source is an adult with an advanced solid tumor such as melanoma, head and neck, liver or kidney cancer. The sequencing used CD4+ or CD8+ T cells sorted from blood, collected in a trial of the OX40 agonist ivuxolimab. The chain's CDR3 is CARSPRGGRGSAGYTF. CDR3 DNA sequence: TGTGCCAGAAGCCCGCGGGGTGGCAGGGGTTCTGCTGGCTACACCTTC.